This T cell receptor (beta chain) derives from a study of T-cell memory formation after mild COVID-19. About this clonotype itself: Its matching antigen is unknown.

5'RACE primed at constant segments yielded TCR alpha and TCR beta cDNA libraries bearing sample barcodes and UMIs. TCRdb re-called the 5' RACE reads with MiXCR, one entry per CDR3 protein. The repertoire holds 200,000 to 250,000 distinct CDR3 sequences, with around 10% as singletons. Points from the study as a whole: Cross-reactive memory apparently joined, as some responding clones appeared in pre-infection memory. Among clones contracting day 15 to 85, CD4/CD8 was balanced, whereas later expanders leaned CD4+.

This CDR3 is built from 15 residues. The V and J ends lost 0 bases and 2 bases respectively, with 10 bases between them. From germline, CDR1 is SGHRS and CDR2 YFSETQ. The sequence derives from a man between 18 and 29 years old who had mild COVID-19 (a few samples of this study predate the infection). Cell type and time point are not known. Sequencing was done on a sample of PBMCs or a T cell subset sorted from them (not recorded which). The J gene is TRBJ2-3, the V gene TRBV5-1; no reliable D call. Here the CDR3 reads CASSLGAVNTDTQYF. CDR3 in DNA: TGCGCCAGCAGCTTGGGGGCAGTAAACACAGATACGCAGTATTTT.